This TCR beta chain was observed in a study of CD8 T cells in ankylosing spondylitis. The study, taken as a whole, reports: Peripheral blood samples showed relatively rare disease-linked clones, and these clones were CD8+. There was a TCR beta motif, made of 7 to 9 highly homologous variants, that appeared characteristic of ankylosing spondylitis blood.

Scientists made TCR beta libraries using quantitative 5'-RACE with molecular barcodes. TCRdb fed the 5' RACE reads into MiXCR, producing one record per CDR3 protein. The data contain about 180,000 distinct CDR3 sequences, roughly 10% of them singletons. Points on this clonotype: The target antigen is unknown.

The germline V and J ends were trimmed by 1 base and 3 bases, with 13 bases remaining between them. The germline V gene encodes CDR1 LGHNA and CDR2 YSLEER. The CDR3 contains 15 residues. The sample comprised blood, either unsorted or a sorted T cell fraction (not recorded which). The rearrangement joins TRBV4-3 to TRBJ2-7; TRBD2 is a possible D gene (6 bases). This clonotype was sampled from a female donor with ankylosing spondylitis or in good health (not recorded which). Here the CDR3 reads CASSQAWDSRYEQYF. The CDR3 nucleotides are TGCGCCAGCAGCCAAGCCTGGGACTCACGCTACGAGCAGTACTTC.